This entry describes one T cell receptor (beta chain). Its specificity is unknown. The sample belongs to a study of cytomegalovirus exposure and HLA in healthy donors. Overall study results and limits: For TCR beta chains, V- and J-gene trimming was later linked to a missense DCLRE1C variant.

The junction had 8 bases not matched to a gene; V was cut back by 0 bases and J by 1 base. The germline gives CDR1 MNHEY, CDR2 SMNVEV (reference sequence). This CDR3 is 18 amino acids long. PCR amplification relied on 60 Vbeta primers (plus 13 Jbeta primers). Assay: immunoSEQ multiplex PCR; the TCRdb copy retains only in-frame clones and omits some. The data show 140,000 or so clones, approximately 84% seen once. Sample: PBMCs. The TCR comes from a woman aged 60-75 years in good health and CMV-seropositive. The chain couples TRBV27 to TRBJ2-2; 7 bases match TRBD1. The CDR3 DNA reads TGTGCCAGCAGTTTATCCCTCGGACAGGTGATGAACACCGGGGAGCTGTTTTTT. This gives the protein CASSLSLGQVMNTGELFF.